The 27 T cell receptor beta chains presented below share a single source sample, sequenced in a study of cytomegalovirus exposure and HLA in healthy donors. PCR employed 60 Vbeta and 13 Jbeta primers. Some clones are missing from TCRdb's copy, which holds only in-frame ones; the method was immunoSEQ multiplex PCR. Seen here are some 60,000 clones, 80% to 90% observed once, and the top ten hold roughly 1.4%. Sequenced sample: PBMCs. Receptor source: a man aged 18-30 years in good health and CMV-seronegative.

This chain uses TRBV5-6 with TRBJ2-5; a weak D match, TRBD1 (5 bases). This CDR3 spans 14 amino acids. Trimming removed 2 bases from V and 3 bases from J, with 11 bases in between. Germline values: CDR1 SGHDT, CDR2 YYEEEE. CDR3 region: CASSFPGREETQYF. In DNA form, the CDR3 reads TGTGCCAGCAGCTTCCCTGGCAGGGAAGAGACCCAGTACTTC.

This chain connects TRBV6-5 to TRBJ1-2; no reliable D call. The ends were cut back, 0 bases at V and 5 bases at J, with 10 bases in the middle. The CDR3 is made up of 14 amino acids. Per the germline V gene, CDR1 is MNHEY and CDR2 is SVGAGI. The CDR3 DNA reads TGTGCCAGCAGTTACTCTCCGAGCTCTTATGGCTACACCTTC. This gives the protein CASSYSPSSYGYTF.

The chain joins TRBV7-8 to TRBJ2-1, with D possibly TRBD2 on 6 matching bases. V was pared by 11 bases and J by 3 bases, with 17 bases between. Germline lookup yields CDR1 SGHVS and CDR2 FQNEAQ. The length of the CDR3 is 14 residues. CDR3 coding DNA: TGTGCCGTGGGGAGGACCGGGGGCTACAATGAGCAGTTCTTC. It codes for CAVGRTGGYNEQFF.

The chain links TRBV13 to TRBJ2-7; 9 bases line up with TRBD1. V trimming: 3 bases; J trimming: 5 bases; junction bases outside the gene matches: 5. CDR3 length: 14 residues. Germline CDR1 is PRHDT and CDR2 is FYEKMQ (reference sequence). CDR3 sequence: CASSFGQGLNEQYF. DNA of the CDR3: TGTGCCAGCAGCTTCGGACAGGGGTTAAACGAGCAGTACTTC. The entire variable domain, with the rest obtained from reference TRBV13 and TRBJ2-7, is as follows: AAGVIQSPRHLIKEKRETATLKCYPIPRHDTVYWYQQGPGQDPQFLISFYEKMQSDKGSIPDRFSAQQFSDYHSELNMSSLELGDSALYFCASSFGQGLNEQYFGPGTRLTVT.

The chain uses TRBV5-1 and TRBJ2-7; 11 bases match TRBD1. Germline CDR1 SGHRS, CDR2 YFSETQ. Trimming removed 4 bases from V and 5 bases from J; junction bases left unmatched: 5. The CDR3 runs 14 residues. CDR3 in amino acids: CASSPGQGAHEQYF. In DNA form, the CDR3 reads TGCGCCAGCAGCCCAGGACAGGGGGCTCACGAGCAGTACTTC.

V gene TRBV11-3 combines with J gene TRBJ2-3; 13 nucleotides match TRBD2. J was trimmed by 6 bases and V by 1 base; bases with no gene match: 7. The CDR3 loop spans 17 amino acids. CDR1 and CDR2 from the germline V gene are SGHNT and YENEEA. CDR3 in DNA: TGTGCCAGCAGCTTAGGAACTAGCGGGGGGGGAGCGGATACGCAGTATTTT. It encodes CASSLGTSGGGADTQYF.

V gene TRBV9 combines with J gene TRBJ2-1; D is unresolved. The CDR3 contains 14 residues. From germline, CDR1 is SGDLS and CDR2 YYNGEE. V lost 2 bases, J lost 4 bases, and 10 bases lay in between. CDR3 DNA sequence: TGTGCCAGCAGCGTGGGCCCCTTATACAATGAGCAGTTCTTC. Its protein is CASSVGPLYNEQFF.

This clone occurred a few times. V is TRBV6-4 and J is TRBJ1-4; D is undetermined. Germline loops: CDR1 MRHNA, CDR2 SNTAGT. Trimming cost V 0 bases and J 4 bases, with 3 bases left between them. The CDR3 covers 13 residues. CDR3 region: CASSDSSNEKLFF. CDR3 nucleotide sequence: TGTGCCAGCAGTGACTCCAGTAATGAAAAACTGTTTTTT.

The CDR3 coding sequence is TGTGCCAGCTCGGAGGGCAGCAACGAAGAGACCCAGTACTTC. Amino acids: CASSEGSNEETQYF. The V call is TRBV6-1, the J call TRBJ2-5; D may be TRBD2 (6 bases). This CDR3 is built from 14 residues. Per the germline V gene, CDR1 is MNHNS and CDR2 is SASEGT. V was trimmed by 8 bases and J by 3 bases, leaving 16 bases between them.

The J gene is TRBJ1-1, the V gene TRBV2, with 9 bases lining up with TRBD1. The CDR3 covers 14 residues. Germline CDR1 and CDR2: SNHLY and FYNNEI. V was pared by 3 bases and J by 5 bases, with 4 bases of the junction left unmatched. The CDR3 DNA sequence: TGTGCCAGCAGTGATACAGGGGGCAGGACTGAAGCTTTCTTT. Translating it yields CASSDTGGRTEAFF.

This chain uses TRBV7-9 with TRBJ2-1; D possibly corresponds to TRBD1 (5 bases). Per the germline V gene, CDR1 is SEHNR and CDR2 is FQNEAQ (reference sequence). V gave up 3 bases and J gave up 7 bases, with 10 bases separating them. The CDR3 contains 13 residues. DNA for the CDR3: TGTGCCAGCAGCTTGGTAGGGGCAAATGAGCAGTTCTTC. It encodes CASSLVGANEQFF.

J is TRBJ2-7 and V is TRBV11-2; 10 positions match TRBD1. J lost 3 bases, V lost 7 bases, and 9 bases had no gene match. The CDR3 runs 15 residues. Germline CDR1 reads SGHAT; CDR2 reads FQNNGV. In DNA, the CDR3 is TGTGCCAGCAACCCTGGGGGACAGGGGCTCTACGAGCAGTACTTC. It codes for CASNPGGQGLYEQYF.

This sequence joins TRBV6-1 and TRBJ2-7; TRBD2 agrees at 9 bases. CDR3 size: 15 residues. The ends lost 3 bases at V and 0 bases at J; junction bases unmatched: 3. Germline lookup yields CDR1 MNHNS and CDR2 SASEGT. The CDR3 sequence is CASSELAGPSYEQYF. The CDR3 nucleotides are TGTGCCAGCAGTGAGCTAGCGGGGCCCTCCTACGAGCAGTACTTC.

This clone was counted a single time. The V and J genes are TRBV28 and TRBJ1-1, with a possible D match to TRBD1 (5 bases). This CDR3 region has 16 residues. V gave up 1 base and J gave up 1 base, with 13 bases separating them. Per the germline V gene, CDR1 is MDHEN and CDR2 is SYDVKM. CDR3 residues: CASSLLGLRSNTEAFF. The DNA for the CDR3 is TGTGCCAGCAGTTTATTGGGACTCCGATCGAACACTGAAGCTTTCTTT.

J is TRBJ2-5 and V is TRBV29-1; D might be TRBD1 (6 bases). The CDR3 extends over 12 amino acids. The V end was cut by 7 bases, the J end by 6 bases, with 15 bases between. Germline CDR1 and CDR2: SQVTM and ANQGSEA. This CDR3 is CSGLTGTKTQYF. The CDR3, as DNA: TGCAGCGGCCTAACAGGGACGAAGACCCAGTACTTC.

This clone was observed a handful of times. J is TRBJ1-6 and V is TRBV4-2; tentatively, D is TRBD1 (6 bases). The CDR3 spans 15 residues. The germline V gene encodes CDR1 LGHNA and CDR2 YNFKEQ. V gave up 2 bases and J gave up 10 bases, with 15 bases separating them. As DNA, the CDR3 is TGTGCCAGCAGCCAAAATACAGGGAAGGGATCACCCCTCCACTTT. Residues: CASSQNTGKGSPLHF.

The V and J genes are TRBV7-9 and TRBJ1-6; 11 nucleotides align to TRBD1. The J segment lost 7 bases and the V segment lost 6 bases, leaving 8 bases of the junction unmatched. Germline CDR1 reads SEHNR; CDR2 reads FQNEAQ (reference sequence). This CDR3 comprises 16 residues. CDR3 region: CASRLGQGVGNSPLHF. CDR3 nucleotides: TGTGCCAGCAGACTGGGACAGGGGGTGGGAAATTCACCCCTCCACTTT.

V is TRBV6-1 and J is TRBJ1-1, with D perhaps TRBD1 (6 bases). V gave up 4 bases and J gave up 0 bases, with 9 bases separating them. Germline values: CDR1 MNHNS, CDR2 SASEGT. The length of the CDR3 is 14 residues. The CDR3 nucleotides read TGTGCCAGCAGTGTCGACAGGATGAACACTGAAGCTTTCTTT. Translation gives CASSVDRMNTEAFF.

This clone came up once. The gene calls are TRBV29-1 and TRBJ2-7, with 10 bases fitting TRBD1. The CDR3 spans 14 residues. V was pared by 6 bases and J by 4 bases, with 9 bases of the junction left unmatched. Germline V gene data show CDR1 as SQVTM and CDR2 as ANQGSEA. CDR3: CSVAGTGVWYEQYF. CDR3 bases: TGCAGCGTAGCCGGGACAGGGGTTTGGTACGAGCAGTACTTC.

The chain links TRBV7-9 to TRBJ1-1; a weak D match, TRBD1 (6 bases). Trimming took 4 bases from V and 4 from J, leaving 10 bases between them. The CDR3 spans 13 residues. In germline, CDR1 is SEHNR, CDR2 FQNEAQ (reference sequence). CDR3 sequence reads: CASSSTGITEAFF. The CDR3 DNA reads TGTGCCAGCAGCTCTACAGGGATCACTGAAGCTTTCTTT.

The gene calls are TRBV18 and TRBJ1-6; 9 positions match TRBD1. The CDR3 is 14 residues long. J was trimmed by 7 bases and V by 3 bases; bases with no gene match: 1. Germline CDR1 reads KGHSH; CDR2 reads LQKENI. CDR3 DNA: TGTGCCAGCTCACCCGGGACAGGGAATTCACCCCTCCACTTT. Its protein is CASSPGTGNSPLHF.

This chain uses TRBV10-2 with TRBJ1-1, with D tentatively TRBD1 (5 bases). CDR1 is WSHSY and CDR2 is SAAADI in the germline V gene. Trimming removed 5 bases from V and 6 bases from J, with 10 bases in between. The CDR3 extends over 12 amino acids. The CDR3 spells CASSTGDSEAFF. In DNA form, the CDR3 reads TGCGCCAGCAGTACTGGGGACTCTGAAGCTTTCTTT.

CDR3 region: CASSFGTGALHTEAFF. The CDR3 nucleotides read TGTGCCAGCAGCTTTGGGACAGGGGCCTTGCACACTGAAGCTTTCTTT. The chain joins TRBV5-6 to TRBJ1-1, with 10 bases matching TRBD1. V lost 2 bases to trimming and J lost 3 bases; unmatched junction nucleotides: 7. Germline values: CDR1 SGHDT, CDR2 YYEEEE. The CDR3 loop spans 16 amino acids.

V usage is TRBV6-5 and J usage is TRBJ1-5; D is unresolved. The germline V and J ends were trimmed by 5 bases and 2 bases, with 13 bases remaining between them. The CDR3 has 15 amino acids. Germline-derived CDR1 and CDR2 are MNHEY and SVGAGI. CDR3: CASSREPGGNQPQHF. In DNA form, the CDR3 reads TGTGCCAGCAGTCGGGAGCCGGGAGGCAATCAGCCCCAGCATTTT.

The chain links TRBV2 to TRBJ2-3, with 10 bases lining up with TRBD1. The ends lost 6 bases at V and 4 bases at J; junction bases unmatched: 7. In germline, CDR1 is SNHLY, CDR2 FYNNEI. The CDR3 covers 15 residues. The CDR3 DNA reads TGTGCCAGCAGCCGAGAGACAGGGGGCGCAGATACGCAGTATTTT. Amino acid sequence: CASSRETGGADTQYF. The entire variable domain, with the rest obtained from reference TRBV2 and TRBJ2-3, is as follows: EPEVTQTPSHQVTQMGQEVILRCVPISNHLYFYWYRQILGQKVEFLVSFYNNEISEKSEIFDDQFSVERPDGSNFTLKIRSTKLEDSAMYFCASSRETGGADTQYFGPGTRLTVL.

The chain combines TRBV28 with TRBJ1-4, with D possibly TRBD1 on 5 matching bases. V was shortened by 4 bases and J by 4 bases, with 13 bases between the two germline ends. The germline V gene has CDR1 MDHEN and CDR2 SYDVKM. The CDR3 is made up of 15 amino acids. This chain's CDR3 is CASSSDSLSNEKLFF. DNA for the CDR3: TGTGCCAGCAGTTCCGACAGTCTTAGTAATGAAAAACTGTTTTTT.

The gene calls are TRBV10-3 and TRBJ1-2; possible D gene TRBD1, 5 bases. The V gene lost 7 bases and the J gene lost 0 bases, with 12 bases spanning the gap. CDR3 length: 14 residues. Germline values: CDR1 ENHRY, CDR2 SYGVKD. The CDR3 DNA reads TGTGCCATCACGAGTGGGGCTACTAACTATGGCTACACCTTC. Its translation: CAITSGATNYGYTF.